The 16 T cell receptor beta chains below all came from one sample that was sequenced in a study of cytomegalovirus exposure and HLA in healthy donors. Primers for the PCR totalled 60 Vbeta and 13 Jbeta. Repertoires were generated with immunoSEQ multiplex PCR, while TCRdb's copy carries only in-frame clones and drops some. The sample lists tens of thousands of clones, roughly 80% occurring once. Sequenced input: PBMCs. The receptors come from a man aged 25 to 40 in good health and CMV-seronegative.

The gene calls are TRBV7-3 and TRBJ1-5; D unresolved. The V end lost 1 base, the J end lost 1 base, and 8 bases lay between the germline ends. Germline CDR1 reads SGHTA; CDR2 reads FQGTGA. The CDR3 has 15 amino acids. The CDR3 DNA reads TGTGCCAGCAGCTTAATTGAACGGAGCAATCAGCCCCAGCATTTT. Translated, it gives CASSLIERSNQPQHF.

This clone has just a few counts. This chain links TRBV5-1 with TRBJ1-1; D may be TRBD1 (5 bases). Per germline, CDR1 SGHRS and CDR2 YFSETQ. Trimming pared 0 bases from V and 0 bases from J, leaving 6 bases between. The CDR3 is 14 residues long. Written as DNA, the CDR3 is TGCGCCAGCAGCTTGGGGACATTGAACACTGAAGCTTTCTTT. This gives the protein CASSLGTLNTEAFF. The full variable domain, completed using reference TRBV5-1 and TRBJ1-1, is KAGVTQTPRYLIKTRGQQVTLSCSPISGHRSVSWYQQTPGQGLQFLFEYFSETQRNKGNFPGRFSGRQFSNSRSEMNVSTLELGDSALYLCASSLGTLNTEAFFGQGTRLTVV.

V is TRBV27 and J is TRBJ2-1; possibly TRBD2 for D (5 bases). The CDR3 sequence is 14 residues long. Germline CDR1 MNHEY, CDR2 SMNVEV (reference sequence). The V gene lost 6 bases and the J gene lost 6 bases, with 15 bases spanning the gap. This CDR3 reads CASSISPRANEQFF. For the CDR3, the DNA is TGTGCCAGCAGCATATCCCCGAGGGCCAATGAGCAGTTCTTC.

This clone came up a few times. The gene calls are TRBV15 and TRBJ1-4; D is uncertain. CDR3 length equals 14 residues. Germline CDR1 is LNHNV and CDR2 is YYDKDF (reference sequence). V gave up 0 bases and J gave up 11 bases, with 13 bases separating them. The CDR3: CATSRDYGVSKLFF. Written as DNA, the CDR3 is TGTGCCACCAGCAGAGATTACGGGGTCAGCAAACTGTTTTTT.

V is TRBV5-6 and J is TRBJ2-3; no definite D call. The CDR3 runs 15 residues. The germline V gene has CDR1 SGHDT and CDR2 YYEEEE. Trimming pared 2 bases from V and 2 bases from J, leaving 12 bases between. The CDR3 DNA reads as TGTGCCAGCAGCTTCACCCAGATTTCCACAGATACGCAGTATTTT. Translation gives CASSFTQISTDTQYF.

The chain employs TRBV5-1 and TRBJ1-6; 9 nucleotides match TRBD1. Germline CDR1 is SGHRS and CDR2 is YFSETQ. CDR3 length: 17 residues. V shed 4 bases and J 9 bases; nucleotides not matched to a gene: 14. In nucleotides, the CDR3 is TGCGCCAGCAGCCCCTACCCACAGGGGGCAGTTGGTTCACCCCTCCACTTT. Protein product: CASSPYPQGAVGSPLHF. Variable domain in full (rest from reference TRBV5-1 and TRBJ1-6): KAGVTQTPRYLIKTRGQQVTLSCSPISGHRSVSWYQQTPGQGLQFLFEYFSETQRNKGNFPGRFSGRQFSNSRSEMNVSTLELGDSALYLCASSPYPQGAVGSPLHFGNGTRLTVT.

The CDR3 spells CASSMVGRTQPQHF. The CDR3 bases are TGTGCCAGTAGTATGGTGGGGAGGACTCAGCCCCAGCATTTT. V and J are TRBV19 and TRBJ1-5, with no clear D. Trimming took off 3 bases at V and 6 bases at J, with 12 bases between the two ends. CDR1 and CDR2 (germline): LNHDA, SQIVND (reference sequence). The CDR3 runs 14 residues.

The chain couples TRBV7-2 to TRBJ2-7, with 10 positions matching TRBD2. The germline gives CDR1 SGHTA, CDR2 FQGNSA. This CDR3 spans 16 amino acids. V was pared by 5 bases and J by 2 bases, with 9 bases of the junction left unmatched. The CDR3 DNA is TGTGCCAGCAGCGAGGGGGCTAGCGGGAGTGCCTACGAGCAGTACTTC. Its translation: CASSEGASGSAYEQYF.

The V and J genes are TRBV11-3 and TRBJ2-7, with 9 positions matching TRBD1. The CDR3 is 15 residues long. Germline CDR1 reads SGHNT; CDR2 reads YENEEA. J gave up 4 bases and V 8 bases, and 12 bases lay outside the gene matches. DNA for the CDR3: TGTGCCAGCCAAAACAGGGGGCCGACCTCGTACGAGCAGTACTTC. This translates into CASQNRGPTSYEQYF.

This rearrangement joins TRBV6-5 to TRBJ2-5; perhaps TRBD2 as D (6 bases). The CDR3 covers 15 residues. The germline V gene encodes CDR1 MNHEY and CDR2 SVGAGI. Trimming cost V 2 bases and J 0 bases, with 10 bases left between them. The CDR3 DNA sequence: TGTGCCAGCAGTTACAATAGCGGTAACCAAGAGACCCAGTACTTC. This codes for CASSYNSGNQETQYF.

The rearrangement joins TRBV6-1 to TRBJ1-2; no clear D gene. V was shortened by 1 base and J by 2 bases, with 5 bases between the two germline ends. The germline CDR1 and CDR2 sequences are MNHNS and SASEGT. The CDR3 covers 13 residues. The CDR3 bases are TGTGCCAGCAGTGAAGGTCAGAACTATGGCTACACCTTC. Protein: CASSEGQNYGYTF.

CDR3 protein: CATRSRGLNTEAFF. CDR3 sequence (DNA): TGTGCCACCAGAAGCAGGGGATTGAACACTGAAGCTTTCTTT. The chain uses TRBV19 and TRBJ1-1, with D possibly TRBD1 on 6 matching bases. V dropped 10 bases and J dropped 0 bases, with 15 bases sitting between them. Looked up from germline, CDR1 is LNHDA and CDR2 is SQIVND (reference sequence). The CDR3 runs to 14 residues.

V and J are TRBV18 and TRBJ2-1; 9 nucleotides line up with TRBD2. This CDR3 is 18 amino acids long. From germline, CDR1 is KGHSH and CDR2 LQKENI. V shed 6 bases and J 3 bases; nucleotides not matched to a gene: 15. Here the CDR3 reads CASSLLSGGPNFYNEQFF. The CDR3 DNA follows: TGTGCCAGCTCCCTACTCAGCGGGGGGCCGAACTTCTACAATGAGCAGTTCTTC.

This chain links TRBV7-9 with TRBJ1-5, with 8 positions matching TRBD1. Germline V gene lookup returns CDR1 SEHNR and CDR2 FQNEAQ (reference sequence). The CDR3 is made up of 15 amino acids. V lost 5 bases to trimming and J lost 7 bases; unmatched junction nucleotides: 10. CDR3 nucleotide sequence: TGTGCCAGCAGCCTAGGGGACAGGCTGGGCCAGCCCCAGCATTTT. Protein sequence: CASSLGDRLGQPQHF. Using reference TRBV7-9 and TRBJ1-5 for the parts outside the CDR3, the full variable domain is DTGVSQNPRHKITKRGQNVTFRCDPISEHNRLYWYRQTLGQGPEFLTYFQNEAQLEKSRLLSDRFSAERPKGSFSTLEIQRTEQGDSAMYLCASSLGDRLGQPQHFGDGTRLSIL.

CDR3 residues: CASSLRSTSLNYGYTF. In DNA, the CDR3 is TGTGCCAGCAGCTTAAGGAGTACGAGTCTTAACTATGGCTACACCTTC. V usage is TRBV11-3 and J usage is TRBJ1-2; D is uncertain. Germline V lookup: CDR1 SGHNT, CDR2 YENEEA. The V end lost 2 bases, the J end lost 1 base, and 14 bases lay between the germline ends. The CDR3 runs to 16 residues.

The chain has TRBV7-8 and TRBJ1-6; D is undetermined. V was pared by 4 bases and J by 10 bases, with 11 bases between. The CDR3 totals 13 residues. Germline CDR1 reads SGHVS; CDR2 reads FQNEAQ. CDR3 amino acids: CASSSSNSSPLHF. The CDR3 nucleotides read TGTGCCAGCAGCTCCTCTAATTCGTCACCCCTCCACTTT.